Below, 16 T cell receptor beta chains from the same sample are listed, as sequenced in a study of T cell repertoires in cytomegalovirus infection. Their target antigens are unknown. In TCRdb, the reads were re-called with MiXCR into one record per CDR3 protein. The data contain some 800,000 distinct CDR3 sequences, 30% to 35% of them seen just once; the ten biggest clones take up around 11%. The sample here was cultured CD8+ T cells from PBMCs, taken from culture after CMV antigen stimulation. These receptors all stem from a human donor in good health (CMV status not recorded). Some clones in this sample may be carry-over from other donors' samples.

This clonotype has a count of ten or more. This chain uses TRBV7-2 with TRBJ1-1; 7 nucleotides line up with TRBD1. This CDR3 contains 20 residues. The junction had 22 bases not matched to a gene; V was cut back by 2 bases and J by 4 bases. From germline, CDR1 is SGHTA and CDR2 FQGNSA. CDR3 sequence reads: CASSLLTIDRDDTWITEAFF. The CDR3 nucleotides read TGTGCCAGCAGCTTATTAACGATCGACAGGGACGATACGTGGATCACTGAAGCTTTCTTT.

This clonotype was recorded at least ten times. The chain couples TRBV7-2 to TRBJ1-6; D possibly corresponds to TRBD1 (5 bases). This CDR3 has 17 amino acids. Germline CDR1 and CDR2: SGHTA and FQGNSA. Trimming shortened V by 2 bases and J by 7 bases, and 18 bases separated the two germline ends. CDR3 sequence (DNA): TGTGCCAGCAGCTTACATCCCCAAGTGGGGGGGAATTCACCCCTCCACTTT. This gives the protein CASSLHPQVGGNSPLHF.

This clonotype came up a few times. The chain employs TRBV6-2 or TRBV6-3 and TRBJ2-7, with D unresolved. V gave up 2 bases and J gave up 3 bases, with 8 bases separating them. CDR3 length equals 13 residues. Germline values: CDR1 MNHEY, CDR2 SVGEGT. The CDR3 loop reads CASSYPAGYEQYV. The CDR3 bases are TGTGCCAGCAGTTACCCGGCAGGCTACGAGCAGTACGTC.

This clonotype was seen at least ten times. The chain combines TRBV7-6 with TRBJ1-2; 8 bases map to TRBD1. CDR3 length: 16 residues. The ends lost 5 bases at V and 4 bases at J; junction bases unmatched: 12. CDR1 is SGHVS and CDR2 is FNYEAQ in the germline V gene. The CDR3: CASSLIMDRVPYGYTF. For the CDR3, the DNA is TGTGCCAGCAGCCTAATCATGGACAGGGTTCCCTATGGCTACACCTTC.

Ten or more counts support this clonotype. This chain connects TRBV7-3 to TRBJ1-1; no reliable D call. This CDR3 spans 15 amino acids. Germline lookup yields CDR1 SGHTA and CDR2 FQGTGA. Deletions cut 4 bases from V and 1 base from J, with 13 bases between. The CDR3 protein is CASSYHAGWNTEAFF. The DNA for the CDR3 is TGTGCCAGCAGCTACCACGCAGGTTGGAACACTGAAGCTTTCTTT.

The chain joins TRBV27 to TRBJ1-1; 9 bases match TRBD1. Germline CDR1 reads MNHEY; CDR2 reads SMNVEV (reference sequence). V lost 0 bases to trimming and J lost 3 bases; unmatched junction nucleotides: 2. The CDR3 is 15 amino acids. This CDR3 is CASSLSRTGDTEAFF. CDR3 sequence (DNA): TGTGCCAGCAGTTTATCTAGGACAGGGGACACTGAAGCTTTCTTT.

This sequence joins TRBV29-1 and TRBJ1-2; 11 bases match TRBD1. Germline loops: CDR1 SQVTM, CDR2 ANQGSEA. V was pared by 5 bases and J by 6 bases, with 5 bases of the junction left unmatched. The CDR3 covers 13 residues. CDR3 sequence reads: CSVPGQGAHGYTF. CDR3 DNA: TGCAGCGTTCCAGGACAGGGGGCGCATGGCTACACCTTC.

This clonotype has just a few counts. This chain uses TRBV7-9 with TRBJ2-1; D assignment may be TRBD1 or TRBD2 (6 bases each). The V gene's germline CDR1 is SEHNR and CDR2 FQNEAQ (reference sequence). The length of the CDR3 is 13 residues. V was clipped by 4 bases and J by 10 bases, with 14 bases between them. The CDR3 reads CASSWGAPREQFF. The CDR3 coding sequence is TGTGCCAGCAGCTGGGGGGCCCCCCGGGAGCAGTTCTTC.

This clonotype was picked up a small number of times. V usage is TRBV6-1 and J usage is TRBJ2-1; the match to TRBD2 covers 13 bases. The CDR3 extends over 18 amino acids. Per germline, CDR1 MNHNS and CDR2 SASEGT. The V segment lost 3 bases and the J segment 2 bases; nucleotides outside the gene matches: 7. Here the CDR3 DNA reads TGTGCCAGCAGTGACTGGACTAGCGGGGGAATTACCTACAATGAGCAGTTCTTC. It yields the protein CASSDWTSGGITYNEQFF.

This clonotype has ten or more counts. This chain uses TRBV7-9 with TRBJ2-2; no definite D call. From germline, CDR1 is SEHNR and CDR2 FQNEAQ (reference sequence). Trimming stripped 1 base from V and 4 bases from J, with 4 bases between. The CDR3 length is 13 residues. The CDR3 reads CASSLVPTGELFF. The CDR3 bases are TGTGCCAGCAGCTTAGTTCCCACCGGGGAGCTGTTTTTT.

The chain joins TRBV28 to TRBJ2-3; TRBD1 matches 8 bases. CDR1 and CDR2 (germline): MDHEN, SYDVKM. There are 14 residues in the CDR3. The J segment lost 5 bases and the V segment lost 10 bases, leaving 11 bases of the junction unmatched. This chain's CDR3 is CATNGQGQGDTQYF. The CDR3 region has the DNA TGTGCCACCAATGGACAGGGTCAGGGAGATACGCAGTATTTT.

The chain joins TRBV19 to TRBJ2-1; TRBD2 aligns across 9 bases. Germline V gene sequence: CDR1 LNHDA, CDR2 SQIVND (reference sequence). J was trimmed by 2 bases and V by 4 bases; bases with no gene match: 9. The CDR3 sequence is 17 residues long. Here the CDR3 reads CASSTPPSGGPYNEQFF. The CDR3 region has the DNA TGTGCCAGTAGTACCCCCCCAAGCGGGGGGCCCTACAATGAGCAGTTCTTC.

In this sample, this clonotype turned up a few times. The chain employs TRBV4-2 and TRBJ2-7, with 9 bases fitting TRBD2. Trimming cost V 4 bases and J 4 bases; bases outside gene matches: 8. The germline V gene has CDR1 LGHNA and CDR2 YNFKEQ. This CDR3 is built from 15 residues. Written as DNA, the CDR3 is TGTGCCAGCAGCCGACACACTAGCGGGCTGTACGAGCAGTACTTC. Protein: CASSRHTSGLYEQYF.

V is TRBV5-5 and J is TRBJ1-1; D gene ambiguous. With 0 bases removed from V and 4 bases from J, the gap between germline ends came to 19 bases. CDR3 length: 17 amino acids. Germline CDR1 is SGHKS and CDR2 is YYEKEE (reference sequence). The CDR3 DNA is TGTGCCAGCAGCTTGGAGCCGGGTTGGGCGATAGGCACTGAAGCTTTCTTT. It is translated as CASSLEPGWAIGTEAFF.

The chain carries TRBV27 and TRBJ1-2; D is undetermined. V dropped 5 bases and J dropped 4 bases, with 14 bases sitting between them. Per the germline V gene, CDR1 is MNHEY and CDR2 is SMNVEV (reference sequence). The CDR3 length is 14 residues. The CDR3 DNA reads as TGTGCCAGCAGTCCCAAGATCACCAGCTATGGCTACACCTTC. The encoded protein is CASSPKITSYGYTF.

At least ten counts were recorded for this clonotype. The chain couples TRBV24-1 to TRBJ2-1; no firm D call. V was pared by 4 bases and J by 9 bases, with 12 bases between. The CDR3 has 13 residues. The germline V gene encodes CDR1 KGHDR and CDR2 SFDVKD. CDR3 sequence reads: CATSDLGRSEQFF. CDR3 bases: TGTGCCACCAGTGACCTCGGACGTAGTGAGCAGTTCTTC.